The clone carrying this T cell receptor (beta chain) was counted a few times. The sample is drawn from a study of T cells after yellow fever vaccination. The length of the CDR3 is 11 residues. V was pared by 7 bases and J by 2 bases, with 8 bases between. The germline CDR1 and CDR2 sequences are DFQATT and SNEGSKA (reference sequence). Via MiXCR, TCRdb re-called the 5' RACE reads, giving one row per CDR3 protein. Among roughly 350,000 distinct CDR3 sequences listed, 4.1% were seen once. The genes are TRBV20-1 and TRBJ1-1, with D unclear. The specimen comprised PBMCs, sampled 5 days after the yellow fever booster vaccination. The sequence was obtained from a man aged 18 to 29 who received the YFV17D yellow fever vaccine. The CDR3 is CSGHLNTEAFF. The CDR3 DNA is TGCAGTGGACACTTAAACACTGAAGCTTTCTTT.